The 9 T cell receptor beta chains below were found in one sample sequenced in a study of blood T cells in healthy people across ages. For the second PCR, which ran for roughly 6 to 12 cycles, a sample-barcoded 5' primer and a J-beta primer mix were used. TCRdb recomputed calls from the 5' RACE reads with MiXCR, one row per CDR3 protein. The sample has about 1.8 million distinct CDR3 sequences; roughly 50% are singletons. The sequencing sample was made of blood. Receptors were obtained from a woman aged 40-49 years in good health.

This clonotype was counted between two and nine times. The chain joins TRBV9 to TRBJ1-2, with D unresolved. Trimming removed 8 bases from V and 2 bases from J, with 19 bases in between. The CDR3 has 15 residues. Germline V gene lookup returns CDR1 SGDLS and CDR2 YYNGEE. The CDR3 sequence is CASIPQTSGNYGYTF. CDR3 in DNA: TGTGCCAGTATTCCTCAGACGTCCGGCAACTATGGCTACACCTTC. Based on the CDR3 plus reference TRBV9 and TRBJ1-2, the full variable domain is DSGVTQTPKHLITATGQRVTLRCSPRSGDLSVYWYQQSLDQGLQFLIQYYNGEERAKGNILERFSAQQFPDLHSELNLSSLELGDSALYFCASIPQTSGNYGYTFGSGTRLTVV.

This clonotype was seen a few times. This chain joins TRBV24-1 and TRBJ2-1; D may be TRBD1 or TRBD2 (5 bases each). This CDR3 is 17 amino acids long. Germline values: CDR1 KGHDR, CDR2 SFDVKD. Trimming removed 3 bases at V and 3 bases at J, with 17 bases between. The CDR3: CATSDPSRGPDYNEQFF. The DNA for the CDR3 is TGTGCCACCAGTGATCCCTCACGGGGCCCGGACTACAATGAGCAGTTCTTC.

This clonotype was observed a few times. The CDR3 spells CASNTLNEQFF. The DNA for the CDR3 is TGTGCCAGCAATACTCTTAATGAGCAGTTCTTC. The rearrangement links TRBV6-5 to TRBJ2-1; unclear D gene. V shed 7 bases and J shed 7 bases, with 8 bases lying between them. The germline gives CDR1 MNHEY, CDR2 SVGAGI. CDR3 length: 11 residues.

This clonotype was picked up a small number of times. V gene TRBV27 combines with J gene TRBJ2-3, with 7 bases matching TRBD2. Germline V gene lookup returns CDR1 MNHEY and CDR2 SMNVEV (reference sequence). The ends lost 7 bases at V and 0 bases at J; junction bases unmatched: 7. The CDR3 extends over 15 amino acids. The CDR3 DNA sequence: TGTGCCAGCACGACTAGCCAGATAAGCACAGATACGCAGTATTTT. This translates into CASTTSQISTDTQYF.

This clonotype was detected once. The rearrangement uses TRBV20-1 and TRBJ2-7; D remains unclear. Germline-derived CDR1 and CDR2 are DFQATT and SNEGSKA (reference sequence). The CDR3 sequence is 13 residues long. The V end was cut by 2 bases, the J end by 7 bases, with 15 bases between. CDR3 coding DNA: TGCAGTGCTAGAACGAACTACAGAAATGAGCAGTACTTC. Protein product: CSARTNYRNEQYF.

The CDR3 loop is CASSFFELVDEQFF. CDR3 coding DNA: TGTGCCAGCAGTTTTTTCGAGCTAGTCGATGAGCAGTTCTTC. The chain combines TRBV12-3 or TRBV12-4 with TRBJ2-1, with unresolved D. V was clipped by 3 bases and J by 8 bases, with 14 bases between them. The CDR3 runs to 14 residues.

This clonotype was counted a few times. This CDR3 is CSARVMFQVTKNIQYF. The CDR3 nucleotides are TGCAGTGCTAGAGTAATGTTTCAGGTTACCAAAAACATTCAGTACTTC. This chain joins TRBV20-1 and TRBJ2-4; D call uncertain. From germline, CDR1 is DFQATT and CDR2 SNEGSKA (reference sequence). V lost 1 base, J lost 2 bases, and 15 bases lay in between. The CDR3 contains 16 residues.

The CDR3 DNA sequence: TGCGCCAGCAGTAATATAGCGGGAGGGACCTACAATGAGCAGTACTTC. This encodes CASSNIAGGTYNEQYF. V is TRBV4-1 and J is TRBJ2-7, with 11 bases lining up with TRBD2. Germline V CDR1 and CDR2: MGHRA, YSYEKL. The CDR3 is made up of 16 amino acids. The J segment lost 7 bases and the V segment lost 6 bases, leaving 14 bases of the junction unmatched.

This clonotype showed up just a few times. The chain carries TRBV6-5 and TRBJ2-4; TRBD1 matches at 7 bases. The J call may be in error: the DNA end matches TRBJ2-7 better. The CDR3 is 15 residues long. CDR1 is MNHEY, CDR2 SVGAGI, per germline. The CDR3 spells CASSYSNRGRGEQYF. CDR3 nucleotide sequence: TGTGCCAGCAGTTACTCGAATAGGGGGCGAGGCGAGCAGTACTTC.